These 15 T cell receptor beta chains originate from one sample sequenced in a study of blood T cells in healthy people across ages (dated by TCRdb to between 2014 and 2016). Library preparation was by 5' RACE. The instrument given in TCRdb is Illumina HiSeq 2500. A second 7 to 11 cycle PCR used a sample-barcoded 5' primer and a J-beta primer mix. TCRdb's own reprocessing of the public reads used fastp at Q25 and MiXCR and kept productive beta chains. CDR3 protein duplicates are merged, each entry listing the most common genes and DNA. Recorded for this sample are some 1.4 million distinct CDR3 sequences; roughly 45% of them occurred a single time. Roughly 8.2% of the sample is taken by the ten largest. What was sequenced was blood. These receptors were taken from a woman younger than 30 in good health.

This clonotype turned up a few times. V and J are TRBV12-3 or TRBV12-4 and TRBJ1-1, with 7 bases that match TRBD1. After removal of 3 bases from V and 8 bases from J, the junction contained 3 bases not matched to a gene. The CDR3 is 12 amino acids. The CDR3 coding sequence is TGTGCCAGCAGTTTCAACAGGGGAGAAGCTTTCTTT. As protein: CASSFNRGEAFF.

The chain links TRBV5-1 to TRBJ1-6; D perhaps matches TRBD1 (5 bases). V was clipped by 0 bases and J by 9 bases, with 13 bases between them. Looked up from germline, CDR1 is SGHRS and CDR2 is YFSETQ. This CDR3 is 15 amino acids long. CDR3 region: CASSLEGIGTSPLHF. The CDR3 coding sequence is TGCGCCAGCAGCTTGGAAGGTATAGGGACTTCACCCCTCCACTTT.

This rearrangement joins TRBV7-7 to TRBJ1-2; a weak D match, TRBD1 (6 bases). With 4 bases removed from V and 0 bases from J, the gap between germline ends came to 15 bases. The length of the CDR3 is 16 residues. Germline V gives CDR1 SSHAT, CDR2 FNYEAQ (reference sequence). CDR3 sequence reads: CASSSSGGQSNYGYTF. In nucleotides, the CDR3 is TGTGCCAGCAGCTCTAGTGGGGGACAATCTAACTATGGCTACACCTTC.

Of note for this clonotype: An end of the junction does not agree with germline; a read error may underlie this. The chain recombines TRBV10-3 with TRBJ1-2; D is ambiguous. CDR1 is ENHRY, CDR2 SYGVKD, per germline. This CDR3 has 15 amino acids. The CDR3 reads CAISESTRSNCGYTF. The CDR3 DNA follows: TGTGCCATCAGTGAGTCGACTCGGAGTAACTGTGGCTACACCTTC.

This clonotype was detected only a few times. The chain joins TRBV7-8 to TRBJ2-7, with 8 nucleotides matching TRBD1. This CDR3 comprises 17 residues. Trimming took 1 base from V and 0 from J; bases not matched to a gene: 8. Germline V lookup: CDR1 SGHVS, CDR2 FQNEAQ. This CDR3 reads CASSLVVLGQGSYEQYF. The CDR3 coding sequence is TGTGCCAGCAGCTTAGTGGTATTAGGACAGGGCTCCTACGAGCAGTACTTC.

The chain is built from TRBV10-1 and TRBJ2-1; D is unresolved. The CDR3 is 10 amino acids. V was pared by 0 bases and J by 12 bases, with 3 bases between. In germline, CDR1 is WNHNN, CDR2 SYGVQD (reference sequence). CDR3 in amino acids: CASSESWQFF. CDR3 in DNA: TGCGCCAGCAGTGAGTCTTGGCAGTTCTTC.

This clonotype appeared a single time. The chain employs TRBV20-1 and TRBJ2-1; D not certain. The better agreement between TRBJ2-7 and the DNA end casts doubt on the J call. Germline CDR1 DFQATT, CDR2 SNEGSKA (reference sequence). The CDR3 is made up of 11 amino acids. The CDR3 sequence is CSARLSNEQYF. CDR3 nucleotide sequence: TGCAGTGCTAGACTATCCAATGAGCAGTACTTC.

V is TRBV6-5 and J is TRBJ2-3; no definite D call. CDR1 and CDR2 from the germline V gene are MNHEY and SVGAGI. Trimming shortened V by 2 bases and J by 0 bases, and 9 bases separated the two germline ends. The CDR3 loop spans 15 amino acids. Here the CDR3 DNA reads TGTGCCAGCAGTTACGTCTTGGCGAGCACAGATACGCAGTATTTT. Its translation: CASSYVLASTDTQYF.

The chain uses TRBV12-3 or TRBV12-4 and TRBJ1-1; 7 nucleotides match TRBD1. J lost 2 bases, V lost 4 bases, and 4 bases had no gene match. This CDR3 spans 14 amino acids. The CDR3 loop reads CASSSTGDNTEAFF. The CDR3 DNA reads TGTGCCAGCAGTTCCACAGGGGATAACACTGAAGCTTTCTTT.

This clonotype showed up just a few times. The chain is built from TRBV10-3 and TRBJ2-7; possibly TRBD1 for D (5 bases). The CDR3 consists of 14 residues. V was shortened by 0 bases and J by 0 bases, with 6 bases between the two germline ends. Germline values: CDR1 ENHRY, CDR2 SYGVKD. The CDR3 sequence: CAISESTASYEQYF. CDR3 in DNA: TGTGCCATCAGTGAGTCGACAGCCTCCTACGAGCAGTACTTC.

The chain is built from TRBV15 and TRBJ1-1; possibly TRBD1 for D (5 bases). The CDR3 is 17 amino acids. Trimming removed 0 bases from V and 0 bases from J, with 14 bases in between. Germline V lookup: CDR1 LNHNV, CDR2 YYDKDF (reference sequence). DNA of the CDR3: TGTGCCACCAGCAGAGAGCTGGTAAGACAGCTGAACACTGAAGCTTTCTTT. Residues: CATSRELVRQLNTEAFF.

This clonotype was detected a few times. The chain has TRBV20-1 and TRBJ1-5, with 9 bases identical to TRBD1. Unmatched junction bases numbered 10, after V lost 5 bases and J lost 5 bases. Germline lookup yields CDR1 DFQATT and CDR2 SNEGSKA (reference sequence). The CDR3 loop spans 15 amino acids. CDR3 region: CSASRTGEEYQPQHF. CDR3 bases: TGCAGTGCTTCCCGGACAGGGGAGGAGTATCAGCCCCAGCATTTT.

This clonotype has a handful of counts. The J gene is TRBJ2-2, the V gene TRBV4-1; D uncertain. The germline CDR1 and CDR2 sequences are MGHRA and YSYEKL. V lost 1 base and J lost 6, with 12 bases in between. The CDR3 runs 15 residues. CDR3 nucleotides: TGCGCCAGCAGCCAAGCCCGGGTTTCTCCCGGGGAGCTGTTTTTT. It specifies CASSQARVSPGELFF.

The V and J genes are TRBV2 and TRBJ1-5; D is perhaps TRBD1 (5 bases). The V end was cut by 7 bases, the J end by 1 base, with 14 bases between. CDR3 length equals 15 residues. CDR1 SNHLY and CDR2 FYNNEI come from the germline V gene. CDR3 coding DNA: TGTGCCAGCACCCGGGACGGGAAAAGCAATCAGCCCCAGCATTTT. Its protein is CASTRDGKSNQPQHF.

The chain is built from TRBV7-2 and TRBJ2-1; 9 nucleotides line up with TRBD2. This CDR3 has 15 residues. V dropped 1 base and J dropped 6; count of bases not matched to a gene: 4. Germline assignment: CDR1 SGHTA and CDR2 FQGNSA. This chain's CDR3 is CASSLVAGVFNEQFF. CDR3 sequence (DNA): TGTGCCAGCAGCTTAGTAGCGGGAGTCTTCAATGAGCAGTTCTTC.